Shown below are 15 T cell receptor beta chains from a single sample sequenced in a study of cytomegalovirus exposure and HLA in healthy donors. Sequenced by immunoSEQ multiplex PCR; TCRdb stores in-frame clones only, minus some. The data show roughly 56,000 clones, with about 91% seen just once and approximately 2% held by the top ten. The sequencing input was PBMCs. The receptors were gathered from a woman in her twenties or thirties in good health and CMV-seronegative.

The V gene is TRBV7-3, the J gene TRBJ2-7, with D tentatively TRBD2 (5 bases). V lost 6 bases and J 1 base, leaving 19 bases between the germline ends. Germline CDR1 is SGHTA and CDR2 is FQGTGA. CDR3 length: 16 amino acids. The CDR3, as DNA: TGTGCCAGCAGTCCCCCAATGGGTCGGGAATCCTACGAGCAGTACTTC. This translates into CASSPPMGRESYEQYF.

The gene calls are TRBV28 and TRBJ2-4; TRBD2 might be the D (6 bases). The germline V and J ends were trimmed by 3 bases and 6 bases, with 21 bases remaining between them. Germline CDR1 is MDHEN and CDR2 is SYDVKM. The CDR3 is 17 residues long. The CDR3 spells CASSFVLEGGAGNIQYF. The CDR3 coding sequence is TGTGCCAGCAGTTTTGTCTTGGAGGGCGGAGCGGGAAACATTCAGTACTTC.

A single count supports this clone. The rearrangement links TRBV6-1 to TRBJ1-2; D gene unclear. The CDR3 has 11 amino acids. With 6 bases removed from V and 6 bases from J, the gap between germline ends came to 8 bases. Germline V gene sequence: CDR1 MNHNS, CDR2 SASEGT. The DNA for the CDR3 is TGTGCCAGCAGCAGGCTTAATGGCTACACCTTC. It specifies CASSRLNGYTF.

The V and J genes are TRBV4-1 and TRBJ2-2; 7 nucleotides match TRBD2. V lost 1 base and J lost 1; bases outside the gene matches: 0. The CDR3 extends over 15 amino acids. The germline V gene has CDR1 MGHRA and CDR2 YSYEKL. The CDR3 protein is CASSQGTRNTGELFF. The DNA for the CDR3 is TGCGCCAGCAGCCAAGGGACTAGGAACACCGGGGAGCTGTTTTTT.

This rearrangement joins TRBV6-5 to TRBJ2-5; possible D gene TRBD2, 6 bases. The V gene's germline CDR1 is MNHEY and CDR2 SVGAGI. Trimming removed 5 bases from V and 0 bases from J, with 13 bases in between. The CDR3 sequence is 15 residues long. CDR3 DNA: TGTGCCAGCAGTACACAGCGCGGGGACCAAGAGACCCAGTACTTC. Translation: CASSTQRGDQETQYF.

The CDR3 loop is CASSLVDSASYEQYF. CDR3 nucleotides: TGTGCCAGCAGTTTGGTCGACAGCGCCTCCTACGAGCAGTACTTC. The chain joins TRBV27 to TRBJ2-7, with a tentative D call TRBD1 (5 bases). V lost 3 bases and J lost 0, with 12 bases in between. The CDR3 totals 15 residues. Per germline, CDR1 MNHEY and CDR2 SMNVEV (reference sequence).

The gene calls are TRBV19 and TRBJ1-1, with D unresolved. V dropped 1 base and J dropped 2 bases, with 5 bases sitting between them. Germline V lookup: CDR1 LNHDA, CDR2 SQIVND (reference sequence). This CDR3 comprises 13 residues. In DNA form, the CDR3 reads TGTGCCAGTAGTATAGGAGGTAACACTGAAGCTTTCTTT. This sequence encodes CASSIGGNTEAFF. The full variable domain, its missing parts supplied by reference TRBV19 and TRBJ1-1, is DGGITQSPKYLFRKEGQNVTLSCEQNLNHDAMYWYRQDPGQGLRLIYYSQIVNDFQKGDIAEGYSVSREKKESFPLTVTSAQKNPTAFYLCASSIGGNTEAFFGQGTRLTVV.

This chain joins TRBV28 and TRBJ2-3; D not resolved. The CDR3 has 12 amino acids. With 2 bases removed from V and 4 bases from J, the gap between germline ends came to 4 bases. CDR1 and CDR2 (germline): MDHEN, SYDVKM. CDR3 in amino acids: CASSLPADTQYF. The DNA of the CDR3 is TGTGCCAGCAGTTTACCGGCAGATACGCAGTATTTT.

The CDR3 DNA follows: TGTGCCATCAGTGAGTCGGAGGAGAACACTGAAGCTTTCTTT. Translating gives CAISESEENTEAFF. V usage is TRBV10-3 and J usage is TRBJ1-1, with unresolved D. Trimming removed 0 bases from V and 1 base from J, with 6 bases in between. This CDR3 spans 14 amino acids. Germline CDR1 and CDR2: ENHRY and SYGVKD.

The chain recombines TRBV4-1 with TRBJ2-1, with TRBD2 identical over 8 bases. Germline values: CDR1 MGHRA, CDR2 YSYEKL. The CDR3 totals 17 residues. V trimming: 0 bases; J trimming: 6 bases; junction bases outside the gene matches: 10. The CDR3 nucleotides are TGCGCCAGCAGCCAAGATATCAGCGGGAGCACGTCCAATGAGCAGTTCTTC. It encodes CASSQDISGSTSNEQFF.

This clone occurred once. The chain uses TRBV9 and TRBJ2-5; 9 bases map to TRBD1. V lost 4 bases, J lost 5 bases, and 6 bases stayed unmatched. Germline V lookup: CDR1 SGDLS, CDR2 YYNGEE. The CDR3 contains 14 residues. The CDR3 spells CASSSGTGSETQYF. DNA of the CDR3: TGTGCCAGCAGCTCCGGGACAGGGAGTGAGACCCAGTACTTC.

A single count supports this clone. CDR3 residues: CASRQQGNSNQPQHF. The CDR3 coding sequence is TGTGCCAGTAGGCAACAGGGGAATAGCAATCAGCCCCAGCATTTT. The chain has TRBV19 and TRBJ1-5; 7 bases map to TRBD1. This CDR3 has 15 amino acids. V shed 6 bases and J 0 bases; nucleotides not matched to a gene: 5. Germline V CDR1 and CDR2: LNHDA, SQIVND (reference sequence).

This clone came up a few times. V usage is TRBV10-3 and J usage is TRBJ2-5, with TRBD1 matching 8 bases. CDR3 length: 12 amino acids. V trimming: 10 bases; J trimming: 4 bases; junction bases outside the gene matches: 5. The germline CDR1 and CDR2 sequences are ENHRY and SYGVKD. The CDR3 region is CATGTGGETQYF. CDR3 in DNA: TGTGCCACCGGGACAGGTGGAGAGACCCAGTACTTC.

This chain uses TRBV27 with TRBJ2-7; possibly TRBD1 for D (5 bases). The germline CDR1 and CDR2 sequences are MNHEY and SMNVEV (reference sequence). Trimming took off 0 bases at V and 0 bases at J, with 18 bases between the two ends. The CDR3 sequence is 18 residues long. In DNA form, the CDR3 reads TGTGCCAGCAGTTTATCGCCCGGTAGTGGGGCGCACTCCTACGAGCAGTACTTC. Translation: CASSLSPGSGAHSYEQYF.

CDR3 DNA sequence: TGTGCCAGCAGCCTTTCAAAAGACAGCCAAGAGACCCAGTACTTC. Its translation: CASSLSKDSQETQYF. The chain has TRBV7-2 and TRBJ2-5, with a tentative D call TRBD1 (5 bases). The germline V gene encodes CDR1 SGHTA and CDR2 FQGNSA. Trimming shortened V by 5 bases and J by 1 base, and 14 bases separated the two germline ends. CDR3 size: 15 residues. Complete variable domain (other parts from reference TRBV7-2 and TRBJ2-5): GAGVSQSPSNKVTEKGKDVELRCDPISGHTALYWYRQSLGQGLEFLIYFQGNSAPDKSGLPSDRFSAERTGGSVSTLTIQRTQQEDSAVYLCASSLSKDSQETQYFGPGTRLLVL.